These 24 T cell receptor beta chains came from one sample sequenced in a study of spatial heterogeneity in lung cancer (dated by TCRdb to the late 2010s). In light of the paper, this sample's time point label describes: sample taken at primary tumor resection. Without any cell sorting, TCR sequencing was performed on whole RNA extracted either from tumor and nontumor lung tissue or from cryopreserved PBMC samples. Library prep was done by 5' RACE. This sample was sequenced with a NextSeq 500. TCRdb passed the public sequencing reads through fastp at Q25 and MiXCR, retaining productive beta sequences. Each entry is one CDR3 protein sequence, shown with its most common DNA and genes. For this sample the table gives about 85,000 distinct CDR3 sequences, of which under 25% were detected only once. The ten largest clones capture around 6.6% of the sample. The specimen was PBMCs, collected at surgery. These receptors came from a male donor with early-stage non-small cell lung cancer.

This clonotype was seen more than once but under ten times. V gene TRBV7-2 combines with J gene TRBJ2-2; TRBD2 matches at 7 bases. The germline V gene has CDR1 SGHTA and CDR2 FQGNSA. The CDR3 covers 14 residues. Trimming cost V 5 bases and J 4 bases; bases outside gene matches: 4. The CDR3 DNA sequence: TGTGCCAGCAGCACTTCTAGCGGCACCGGGGAGCTGTTTTTT. Protein product: CASSTSSGTGELFF.

This clonotype has at least ten counts. This sequence joins TRBV7-2 and TRBJ1-6; perhaps TRBD1 as D (6 bases). The CDR3 loop spans 16 amino acids. Trimming cost V 2 bases and J 7 bases, with 15 bases left between them. Germline CDR1 reads SGHTA; CDR2 reads FQGNSA. CDR3 DNA: TGTGCCAGCAGCTTAAAAGGGGGGTCCCGAAATTCACCCCTCCACTTT. It is translated as CASSLKGGSRNSPLHF. The whole variable domain, remainder taken from reference TRBV7-2 and TRBJ1-6, is GAGVSQSPSNKVTEKGKDVELRCDPISGHTALYWYRQSLGQGLEFLIYFQGNSAPDKSGLPSDRFSAERTGGSVSTLTIQRTQQEDSAVYLCASSLKGGSRNSPLHFGNGTRLTVT.

This clonotype was counted only a few times. The genes are TRBV12-3 or TRBV12-4 and TRBJ2-5; 11 bases align to TRBD2. The CDR3 runs 15 residues. V trimming: 8 bases; J trimming: 5 bases; junction bases outside the gene matches: 10. The CDR3 protein is CASQPTSGTVETQYF. CDR3 coding DNA: TGTGCCAGCCAACCGACTAGCGGGACAGTGGAGACCCAGTACTTC.

This chain connects TRBV20-1 to TRBJ2-7; TRBD2 matches 7 bases. Trimming at V came to 6 bases and at J to 2 bases, leaving 13 bases not matched to a gene. The CDR3 sequence is 15 residues long. The germline V gene has CDR1 DFQATT and CDR2 SNEGSKA (reference sequence). The CDR3 region has the DNA TGCAGTGCCCTCCCCGGGGAGGGGCCCACCTACGAGCAGTACTTC. This sequence encodes CSALPGEGPTYEQYF.

Only a few counts were recorded for this clonotype. This rearrangement joins TRBV12-3 or TRBV12-4 to TRBJ1-2; D is perhaps TRBD1 (6 bases). The CDR3 runs to 14 residues. Between the trimmed V and J ends, which lost 5 bases and 6 bases, there was a span of 16 bases. CDR3 loop: CASSISGAFNGYTF. The DNA of the CDR3 is TGTGCCAGCAGTATTTCAGGGGCATTCAATGGCTACACCTTC.

This clonotype was seen only a few times. V is TRBV6-2 or TRBV6-3 and J is TRBJ2-7; TRBD2 matches at 11 bases. V shed 2 bases, J shed 1 base, and the junction held 7 bases outside the gene matches. The CDR3 runs 17 residues. Germline values: CDR1 MNHEY, CDR2 SVGEGT. The CDR3 nucleotides read TGTGCCAGCAGTTACGTTCTAGCGGGAGGAACATCCTACGAGCAGTACTTC. Translating gives CASSYVLAGGTSYEQYF.

The chain combines TRBV6-5 with TRBJ2-5; 12 bases agree with TRBD1. V was pared by 2 bases and J by 4 bases, with 5 bases of the junction left unmatched. This CDR3 has 16 amino acids. In germline, CDR1 is MNHEY, CDR2 SVGAGI. The CDR3 DNA follows: TGTGCCAGCAGTTACACCGGGACAGGGGGCCGAGAGACCCAGTACTTC. Translation: CASSYTGTGGRETQYF.

The chain combines TRBV20-1 with TRBJ2-7; 7 nucleotides agree with TRBD1. The CDR3 totals 12 residues. Germline CDR1 and CDR2: DFQATT and SNEGSKA (reference sequence). J was trimmed by 1 base and V by 6 bases; bases with no gene match: 3. The DNA of the CDR3 is TGCAGTGCCTGGGGACAGTCCTACGAGCAGTACTTC. Its protein is CSAWGQSYEQYF.

The chain carries TRBV7-9 and TRBJ1-1, with TRBD1 matching 7 bases. This CDR3 is built from 17 residues. CDR1 is SEHNR, CDR2 FQNEAQ, per germline (reference sequence). V trimming: 1 base; J trimming: 1 base; junction bases outside the gene matches: 9. The CDR3 is CASSLVGRGIWNTEAFF. CDR3 in DNA: TGTGCCAGCAGCTTAGTGGGCAGGGGGATTTGGAACACTGAAGCTTTCTTT.

The rearrangement uses TRBV19 and TRBJ1-1; 7 bases are a match to TRBD1. Losses at the gene ends were 4 bases for V and 0 bases for J; bases not matched to a gene: 2. Germline CDR1 is LNHDA and CDR2 is SQIVND (reference sequence). The CDR3 extends over 14 amino acids. The CDR3 DNA sequence: TGTGCCAGTAGTACGACAGGGATGAACACTGAAGCTTTCTTT. As protein: CASSTTGMNTEAFF. Complete variable domain (other parts from reference TRBV19 and TRBJ1-1): DGGITQSPKYLFRKEGQNVTLSCEQNLNHDAMYWYRQDPGQGLRLIYYSQIVNDFQKGDIAEGYSVSREKKESFPLTVTSAQKNPTAFYLCASSTTGMNTEAFFGQGTRLTVV.

This clonotype was picked up a small number of times. The chain employs TRBV7-8 and TRBJ1-1, with a possible D match to TRBD1 (5 bases). CDR1 and CDR2 from the germline V gene are SGHVS and FQNEAQ. CDR3 length: 13 residues. Trimming removed 2 bases from V and 3 bases from J, with 7 bases in between. The CDR3 DNA is TGTGCCAGCAGCTTACGGGGGTACACTGAAGCTTTCTTT. Protein: CASSLRGYTEAFF.

This clonotype came up a few times. V is TRBV18 and J is TRBJ2-2; D is uncertain. Germline V CDR1 and CDR2: KGHSH, LQKENI. CDR3 size: 17 residues. Trimming removed 6 bases at V and 2 bases at J, with 19 bases between. In DNA form, the CDR3 reads TGTGCCAGCTCCCCATTGCGGCAAGGGCAAAACACCGGGGAGCTGTTTTTT. Translating gives CASSPLRQGQNTGELFF.

This clonotype turned up a few times. The rearrangement joins TRBV29-1 to TRBJ2-1, with a weak D call TRBD2 (6 bases). Germline loops: CDR1 SQVTM, CDR2 ANQGSEA. This CDR3 has 14 residues. The V end was cut by 8 bases, the J end by 1 base, with 15 bases between. In nucleotides, the CDR3 is TGCAGCACCAACGGGGGTTTGTCCTACAATGAGCAGTTCTTC. Translated: CSTNGGLSYNEQFF.

This clonotype has just a few counts. The chain carries TRBV4-3 and TRBJ2-3, with D perhaps TRBD2 (5 bases). The V end lost 1 base, the J end lost 5 bases, and 7 bases lay between the germline ends. The CDR3 is 13 amino acids. Germline V gene lookup returns CDR1 LGHNA and CDR2 YSLEER. The CDR3 region is CASSQVGRDTQYF. The CDR3 DNA reads TGCGCCAGCAGCCAAGTAGGGAGAGATACGCAGTATTTT.

In this sample, this clonotype turned up a few times. The chain couples TRBV7-6 to TRBJ2-3; D unclear. CDR1 SGHVS and CDR2 FNYEAQ come from the germline V gene. V dropped 3 bases and J dropped 6 bases, with 10 bases sitting between them. The CDR3 length is 13 residues. The CDR3 DNA is TGTGCCAGCAGCTTTGGTCGGTGGGATACGCAGTATTTT. Its translation: CASSFGRWDTQYF. The variable domain in full, with the rest retrieved from reference TRBV7-6 and TRBJ2-3, is GAGVSQSPRYKVTKRGQDVALRCDPISGHVSLYWYRQALGQGPEFLTYFNYEAQQDKSGLPNDRFSAERPEGSISTLTIQRTEQRDSAMYRCASSFGRWDTQYFGPGTRLTVL.

This clonotype was found many times. The chain has TRBV29-1 and TRBJ2-7; D is possibly TRBD1 (6 bases). This CDR3 is built from 12 residues. The V end lost 4 bases, the J end lost 2 bases, and 9 bases lay between the germline ends. Germline CDR1 and CDR2: SQVTM and ANQGSEA. CDR3 protein: CSVVRDTYEQYF. In nucleotides, the CDR3 is TGCAGCGTTGTTAGGGACACCTACGAGCAGTACTTC.

This clonotype was seen many times. The chain couples TRBV18 to TRBJ1-1; 7 nucleotides align to TRBD1. The CDR3 is 15 amino acids. V lost 0 bases and J lost 2; bases outside the gene matches: 3. Germline lookup yields CDR1 KGHSH and CDR2 LQKENI. The CDR3 coding sequence is TGTGCCAGCTCACCACCAGGGACAGTTAACACTGAAGCTTTCTTT. It translates to CASSPPGTVNTEAFF.

The gene calls are TRBV28 and TRBJ2-1; 7 nucleotides line up with TRBD2. The junction had 15 bases not matched to a gene; V was cut back by 11 bases and J by 8 bases. The CDR3 contains 14 residues. Germline V CDR1 and CDR2: MDHEN, SYDVKM. CDR3 nucleotide sequence: TGTGCCTGTGGAGGGCCAGCGGGGTTTGATGAGCAGTTCTTC. This encodes CACGGPAGFDEQFF.

The sample holds a few counts of this clonotype. This chain uses TRBV7-2 with TRBJ2-2; TRBD1 aligns across 7 bases. The germline gives CDR1 SGHTA, CDR2 FQGNSA. V trimming: 1 base; J trimming: 6 bases; junction bases outside the gene matches: 2. The CDR3 extends over 14 amino acids. CDR3 in DNA: TGTGCCAGCAGCTTAGGACAGGGCCCCGGGGAGCTGTTTTTT. It translates to CASSLGQGPGELFF.

CDR3 in amino acids: CASSHDASVETQYF. CDR3 bases: TGTGCCAGCAGCCATGACGCGAGCGTGGAGACCCAGTACTTC. The rearrangement links TRBV7-9 to TRBJ2-5, with unresolved D. Germline loops: CDR1 SEHNR, CDR2 FQNEAQ (reference sequence). This CDR3 comprises 14 residues. Between the trimmed V and J ends, which lost 5 bases and 5 bases, there was a span of 15 bases.

V usage is TRBV5-4 and J usage is TRBJ1-3; D unresolved. CDR3 length: 15 residues. Germline V CDR1 and CDR2: SGHNT, YYREEE (reference sequence). With 0 bases removed from V and 0 bases from J, the gap between germline ends came to 7 bases. CDR3 loop: CASSLVSGSGNTIYF. The CDR3 DNA sequence: TGTGCCAGCAGCTTGGTGTCAGGCTCTGGAAACACCATATATTTT.

The chain carries TRBV6-1 and TRBJ2-2; D is undetermined. The V end was cut by 7 bases, the J end by 1 base, with 10 bases between. Germline-derived CDR1 and CDR2 are MNHNS and SASEGT. The CDR3 has 14 residues. CDR3 region: CASTPLLNTGELFF. CDR3 coding DNA: TGTGCCAGCACCCCCCTCCTGAACACCGGGGAGCTGTTTTTT.

The chain couples TRBV7-8 to TRBJ1-2, with D hard to call. Germline V gene sequence: CDR1 SGHVS, CDR2 FQNEAQ. The CDR3 length is 14 residues. V lost 1 base and J 7 bases, leaving 13 bases between the germline ends. The CDR3: CASSLGGPTSGYTF. Written as DNA, the CDR3 is TGTGCCAGCAGCTTAGGAGGGCCCACTAGTGGCTACACCTTC.

This clonotype has a count of ten or more. J is TRBJ2-7 and V is TRBV5-4; 9 nucleotides agree with TRBD2. Germline assignment: CDR1 SGHNT and CDR2 YYREEE (reference sequence). The CDR3 totals 16 residues. Trimming took 4 bases from V and 2 from J; bases not matched to a gene: 10. CDR3 coding DNA: TGTGCCAGCAGCGACTTCCTAGCGGGGCCTACCTACGAGCAGTACTTC. It codes for CASSDFLAGPTYEQYF.